Listed below are T cell receptor beta chains from one sample, sequenced in a study of cytomegalovirus exposure and HLA in healthy donors. The repertoire was sequenced with immunoSEQ multiplex PCR; TCRdb's copy has only in-frame clones and lacks some. The repertoire consists of about 150,000 clones, with about 80% occurring once and the leading ten covering about 12%. Sequencing was done on a sample of PBMCs. These receptors were taken from a man in his forties in good health and CMV-seropositive. Each CDR3 is given with its conserved first and last residue. Fields, in order: J gene, V gene, CDR3 protein.

TRBJ2-2,TRBV13,CASSSAGLGELFF
TRBJ1-4,TRBV2,CASRGGHEKLFF
TRBJ2-3,TRBV9,CASSGALYTDTQYF
TRBJ1-5,TRBV10-3,CAVRDRLDQPQHF
TRBJ2-7,TRBV10-1,CASSPDGGTSGIYEQYF
TRBJ2-1,TRBV10-3,CAISEFGTLSYNEQFF
TRBJ2-2,TRBV19,CASSIDRAPGAGELFF
TRBJ1-5,TRBV7-2,CASSLGFEGPSTQHF
TRBJ2-1,TRBV7-2,CASSATGGPYDEQFF
TRBJ1-1,TRBV19,CASSIRGGLNTEAFF
TRBJ1-1,TRBV4-1,CASSQGDRWGLAFF
TRBJ2-7,TRBV7-7,CASSQGQTYEQYF
TRBJ1-5,TRBV30,CAWKGGPNQPQHF
-,TRBV4-3,CASSQDEGAGYEQYF
TRBJ2-1,TRBV5-1,CASSPSTGGVNEQFF
TRBJ1-2,TRBV4-2,CASSQARAGGLLYGYTF
TRBJ2-5,TRBV19,CASRRGQASGKETQYF
TRBJ2-1,TRBV2,CASSEGVGLADPNEQFF
TRBJ1-5,TRBV27,CATSRGSNQPQHF
TRBJ2-1,TRBV7-3,CASSPGLAGVNEQFF